One sample yielded the 13 T cell receptor beta chains listed below, sequenced in a study of OX40 agonist ivuxolimab in advanced cancers. Preparation of the library involved the immunoSEQ multiplex PCR assay. The source is immuneACCESS, and TCRdb retained only in-frame sequences with V and J called. Part of the clones is not carried over; for the studies checked, unresolved V genes explain less than half of this, and the remainder is unexplained. The sample profile shows under 40,000 clones; approximately 80% of them were found once. Around 12% of the sample comes from the top ten. The specimen was CD4+ or CD8+ T cells sorted from blood, collected in a trial of the OX40 agonist ivuxolimab. These receptors were taken from an adult with an advanced solid tumor such as melanoma, head and neck, liver or kidney cancer.

This rearrangement joins TRBV5-1 to TRBJ1-3; perhaps TRBD1 as D (5 bases). Per the germline V gene, CDR1 is SGHRS and CDR2 is YFSETQ. V was pared by 4 bases and J by 0 bases, with 14 bases between. This CDR3 has 16 amino acids. The CDR3 bases are TGCGCCAGCAGCCCCTCACAGGTTAGCTCTGGAAACACCATATATTTT. Its protein is CASSPSQVSSGNTIYF. Variable domain in full (rest from reference TRBV5-1 and TRBJ1-3): KAGVTQTPRYLIKTRGQQVTLSCSPISGHRSVSWYQQTPGQGLQFLFEYFSETQRNKGNFPGRFSGRQFSNSRSEMNVSTLELGDSALYLCASSPSQVSSGNTIYFGEGSWLTVV.

The V gene is TRBV20-1, the J gene TRBJ2-7; possibly TRBD2 for D (5 bases). The ends were cut back, 1 base at V and 7 bases at J, with 8 bases in the middle. CDR3 length: 11 residues. Germline CDR1 is DFQATT and CDR2 is SNEGSKA (reference sequence). The CDR3: CSARAGWEQYF. The CDR3 DNA is TGCAGTGCTAGAGCGGGGTGGGAGCAGTACTTC.

The chain joins TRBV30 to TRBJ1-1, with a weak D call TRBD1 (6 bases). V lost 0 bases, J lost 12 bases, and 17 bases lay in between. The length of the CDR3 is 13 residues. Germline CDR1 GTSNPN, CDR2 SVGIG (reference sequence). In DNA form, the CDR3 reads TGTGCCTGGAGTGTAGCGGGACACGGTAATACTTTCTTT. This codes for CAWSVAGHGNTFF.

In this sample, this clone turned up a few times. The genes are TRBV25-1 and TRBJ2-2; possible D gene TRBD2, 5 bases. CDR1 is MGHDK and CDR2 is SYGVNS in the germline V gene. The CDR3 is made up of 13 amino acids. V dropped 2 bases and J dropped 7 bases, with 8 bases sitting between them. The CDR3 protein is CASSEGAGGELFF. The CDR3 bases are TGTGCCAGCAGTGAAGGCGCGGGCGGGGAGCTGTTTTTT.

This chain links TRBV28 with TRBJ1-1, with 9 bases identical to TRBD1. J was trimmed by 6 bases and V by 4 bases; bases with no gene match: 12. Per germline, CDR1 MDHEN and CDR2 SYDVKM. The CDR3 contains 16 residues. The CDR3 nucleotides read TGTGCCAGCAGTTCACAGGGGGCTGCTTCGCTCGCTGAAGCTTTCTTT. Its translation is CASSSQGAASLAEAFF. The full variable domain, rest sourced from reference TRBV28 and TRBJ1-1, is DVKVTQSSRYLVKRTGEKVFLECVQDMDHENMFWYRQDPGLGLRLIYFSYDVKMKEKGDIPEGYSVSREKKERFSLILESASTNQTSMYLCASSSQGAASLAEAFFGQGTRLTVV.

The rearrangement links TRBV6-5 to TRBJ2-7; 11 bases line up with TRBD2. V was clipped by 6 bases and J by 2 bases; unmatched bases: 3. CDR1 MNHEY and CDR2 SVGAGI come from the germline V gene. The CDR3 is made up of 14 amino acids. CDR3 region: CASRRGLAAYEQYF. As DNA, the CDR3 is TGTGCCAGCAGACGGGGACTAGCGGCCTACGAGCAGTACTTC.

The rearrangement links TRBV19 to TRBJ1-1, with 8 nucleotides matching TRBD1. Germline-derived CDR1 and CDR2 are LNHDA and SQIVND (reference sequence). V was clipped by 7 bases and J by 0 bases; unmatched bases: 7. The CDR3 runs 15 residues. The CDR3 DNA sequence: TGTGCCAGTACCACACAGGGGGGGTTGAACACTGAAGCTTTCTTT. Translated: CASTTQGGLNTEAFF.

J is TRBJ2-3 and V is TRBV30, with 7 nucleotides matching TRBD2. CDR1 is GTSNPN and CDR2 is SVGIG in the germline V gene (reference sequence). This CDR3 comprises 13 residues. V trimming: 1 base; J trimming: 6 bases; junction bases outside the gene matches: 4. CDR3 amino acids: CAWSGWREDTQYF. CDR3 DNA: TGTGCCTGGAGTGGGTGGCGGGAGGATACGCAGTATTTT.

The chain uses TRBV10-2 and TRBJ1-5; 7 nucleotides match TRBD1. The CDR3 consists of 14 residues. Looked up from germline, CDR1 is WSHSY and CDR2 is SAAADI. Unmatched junction bases numbered 2, after V lost 2 bases and J lost 4 bases. CDR3 coding DNA: TGCGCCAGCAGTGAGGCAGGGGGAAATCAGCCCCAGCATTTT. This encodes CASSEAGGNQPQHF.

This chain links TRBV6-6 with TRBJ2-3; D uncertain. The CDR3 loop spans 14 amino acids. The germline V gene encodes CDR1 MNHNY and CDR2 SVGAGI (reference sequence). Between the trimmed V and J ends, which lost 2 bases and 2 bases, there was a span of 8 bases. The CDR3 sequence is CASSYLDSTDTQYF. The DNA of the CDR3 is TGTGCCAGCAGTTACCTGGATTCCACAGATACGCAGTATTTT.

The V and J genes are TRBV7-3 and TRBJ2-7, with D perhaps TRBD2 (5 bases). The CDR3 contains 15 residues. CDR1 is SGHTA and CDR2 is FQGTGA in the germline V gene. The V end was cut by 5 bases, the J end by 2 bases, with 16 bases between. The chain's CDR3 is CASSPDSQRPYEQYF. In DNA form, the CDR3 reads TGTGCCAGCAGCCCGGACTCCCAGCGCCCCTACGAGCAGTACTTC.

This clone was recorded once. The chain combines TRBV5-5 with TRBJ1-2; 11 bases are shared with TRBD1. Germline V gives CDR1 SGHKS, CDR2 YYEKEE (reference sequence). With 3 bases clipped from V and 5 bases from J, the junction kept 9 bases outside the gene matches. The CDR3 spans 16 residues. Written as DNA, the CDR3 is TGTGCCAGCAGCTCCCTCCCGGACAGGGGGCAATATGGCTACACCTTC. It encodes CASSSLPDRGQYGYTF.

The CDR3 reads CASRSGLAGVAGETQYF. DNA of the CDR3: TGCGCCAGCAGGTCCGGACTAGCGGGAGTGGCGGGTGAGACCCAGTACTTC. The V call is TRBV5-1, the J call TRBJ2-5, with 13 nucleotides matching TRBD2. Germline V lookup: CDR1 SGHRS, CDR2 YFSETQ. The CDR3 is 17 residues long. Trimming at V came to 5 bases and at J to 5 bases, leaving 12 bases not matched to a gene.